The clone carrying this T cell receptor (beta chain) was found once. The sample has other DNA sequences that encode this CDR3 too. Per the germline V gene, CDR1 is MNHEY and CDR2 is SMNVEV (reference sequence). The CDR3 contains 13 residues. V was cut by 0 bases and J by 9 bases, with 6 bases left in between. The sample belongs to a study of blood T cell repertoires in COVID-19. Overall study context: The United States, Italy and Spain were the sources of the acute and convalescent COVID-19 samples. Sources were T cells, B-cell-depleted T cells, or PBMCs; the material itself was cDNA or gDNA.

Followed over time, Seattle patients had been enrolled while infection was active. Methods used by the authors: Amplification with reference gene primers provided the estimates of nucleated cell counts. TCRdb's table, derived via immunoSEQ multiplex PCR, lists solely in-frame clones and lacks some. For V, J and clone size, that table is used; D and trimming come from the DNA. The sample yields approximately 290,000 clones, more than 85% seen once. Sequencing was done on a sample of peripheral blood. This sequence originates from a young woman with COVID-19, enrolled during active disease. The gene calls are TRBV27 and TRBJ1-6; D call uncertain. The CDR3, as DNA: TGTGCCAGCAGTTTATCGGCCCGTTCACCCCTCCACTTT. Its translation is CASSLSARSPLHF.